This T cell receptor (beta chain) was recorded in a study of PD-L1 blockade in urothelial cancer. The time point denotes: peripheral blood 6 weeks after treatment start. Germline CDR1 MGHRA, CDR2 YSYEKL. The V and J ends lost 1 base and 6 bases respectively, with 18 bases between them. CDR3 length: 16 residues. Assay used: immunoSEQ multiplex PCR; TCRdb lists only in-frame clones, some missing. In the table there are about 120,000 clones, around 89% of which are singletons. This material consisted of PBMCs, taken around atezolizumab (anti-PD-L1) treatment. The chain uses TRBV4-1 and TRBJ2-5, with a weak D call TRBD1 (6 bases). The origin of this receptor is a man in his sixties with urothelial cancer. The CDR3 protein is CASSQGPGGATQTQYF. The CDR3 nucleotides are TGCGCCAGCAGCCAAGGACCTGGGGGCGCGACCCAGACCCAGTACTTC.